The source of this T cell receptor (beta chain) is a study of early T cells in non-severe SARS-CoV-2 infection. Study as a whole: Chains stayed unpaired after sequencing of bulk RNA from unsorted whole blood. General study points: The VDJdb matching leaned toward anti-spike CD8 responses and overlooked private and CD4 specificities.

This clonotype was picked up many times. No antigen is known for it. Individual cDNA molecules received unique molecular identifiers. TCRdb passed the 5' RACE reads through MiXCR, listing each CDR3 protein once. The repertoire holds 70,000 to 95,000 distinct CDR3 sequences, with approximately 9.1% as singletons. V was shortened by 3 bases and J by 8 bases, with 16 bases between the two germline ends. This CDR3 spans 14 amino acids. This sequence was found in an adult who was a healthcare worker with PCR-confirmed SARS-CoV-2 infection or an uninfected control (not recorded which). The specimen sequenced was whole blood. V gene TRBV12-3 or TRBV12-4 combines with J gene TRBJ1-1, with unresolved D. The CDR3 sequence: CASSFSRPSTEAFF. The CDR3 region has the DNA TGTGCCAGCAGTTTTTCCAGGCCCTCCACCGAAGCTTTCTTT.